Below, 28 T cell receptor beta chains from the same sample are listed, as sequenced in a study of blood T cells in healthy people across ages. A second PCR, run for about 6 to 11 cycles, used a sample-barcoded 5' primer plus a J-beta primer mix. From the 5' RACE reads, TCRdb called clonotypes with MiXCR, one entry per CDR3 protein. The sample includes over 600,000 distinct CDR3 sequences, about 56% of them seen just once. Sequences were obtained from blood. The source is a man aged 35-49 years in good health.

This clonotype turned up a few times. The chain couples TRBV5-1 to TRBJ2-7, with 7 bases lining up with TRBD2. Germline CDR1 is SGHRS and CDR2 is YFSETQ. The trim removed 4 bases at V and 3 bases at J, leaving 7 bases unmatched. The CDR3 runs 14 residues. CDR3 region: CASSRLGGSYEQYF. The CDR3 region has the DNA TGCGCCAGCAGCCGGTTGGGGGGGAGCTACGAGCAGTACTTC.

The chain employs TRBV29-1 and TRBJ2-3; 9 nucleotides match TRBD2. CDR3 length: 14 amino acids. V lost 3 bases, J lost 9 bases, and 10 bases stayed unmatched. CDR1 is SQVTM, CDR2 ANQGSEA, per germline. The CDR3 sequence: CSVDSAGGPRTQYF. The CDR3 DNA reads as TGCAGCGTTGATTCGGCGGGAGGGCCGCGAACGCAGTATTTT.

The CDR3 sequence is CASSPGTSGRAPLYNEQFF. The CDR3 bases are TGTGCCAGCAGCCCTGGGACTAGCGGGAGGGCTCCCCTGTACAATGAGCAGTTCTTC. J is TRBJ2-1 and V is TRBV3-1; 16 positions match TRBD2. Germline V CDR1 and CDR2: LGHDT, YNNKEL (reference sequence). The length of the CDR3 is 19 residues. The ends lost 4 bases at V and 4 bases at J; junction bases unmatched: 10.

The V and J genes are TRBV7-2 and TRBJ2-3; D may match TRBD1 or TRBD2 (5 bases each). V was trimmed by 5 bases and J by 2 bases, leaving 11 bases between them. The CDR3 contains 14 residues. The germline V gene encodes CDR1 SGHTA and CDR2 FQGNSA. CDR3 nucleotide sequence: TGTGCCAGCAGCCCTTTGGGGGTCACAGATACGCAGTATTTT. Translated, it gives CASSPLGVTDTQYF.

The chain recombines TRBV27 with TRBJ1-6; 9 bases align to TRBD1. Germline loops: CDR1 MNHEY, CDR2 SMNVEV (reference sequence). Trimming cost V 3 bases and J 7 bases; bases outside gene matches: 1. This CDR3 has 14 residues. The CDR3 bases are TGTGCCAGCAGTTTCGACAGGGGGAATTCACCCCTCCACTTT. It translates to CASSFDRGNSPLHF.

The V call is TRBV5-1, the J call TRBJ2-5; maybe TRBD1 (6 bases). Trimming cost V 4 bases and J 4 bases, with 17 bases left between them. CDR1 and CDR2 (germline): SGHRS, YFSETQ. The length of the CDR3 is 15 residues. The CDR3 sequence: CASSALTGSGETQYF. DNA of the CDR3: TGCGCCAGCAGCGCATTAACAGGGTCCGGAGAGACCCAGTACTTC.

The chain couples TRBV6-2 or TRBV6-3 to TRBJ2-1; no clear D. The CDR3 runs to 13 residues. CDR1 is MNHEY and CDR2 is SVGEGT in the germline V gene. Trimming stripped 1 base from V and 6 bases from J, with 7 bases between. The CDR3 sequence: CASSYYPGNEQFF. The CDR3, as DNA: TGTGCCAGCAGTTACTATCCCGGCAATGAGCAGTTCTTC.

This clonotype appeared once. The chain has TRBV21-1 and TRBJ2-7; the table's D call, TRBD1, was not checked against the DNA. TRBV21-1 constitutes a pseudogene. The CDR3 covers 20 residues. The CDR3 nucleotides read TGTGCCAGCAGCAAATCCCCTACGGGACAGGGGGAAACTAGCTCCTACGAGCAGTACTTC. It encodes CASSKSPTGQGETSSYEQYF.

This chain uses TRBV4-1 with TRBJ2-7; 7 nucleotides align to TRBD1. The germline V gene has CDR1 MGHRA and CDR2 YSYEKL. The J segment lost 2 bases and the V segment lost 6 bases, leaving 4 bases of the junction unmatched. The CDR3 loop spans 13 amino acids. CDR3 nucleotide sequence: TGCGCCAGCAGTAAGGGGGCGACCTACGAGCAGTACTTC. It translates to CASSKGATYEQYF.

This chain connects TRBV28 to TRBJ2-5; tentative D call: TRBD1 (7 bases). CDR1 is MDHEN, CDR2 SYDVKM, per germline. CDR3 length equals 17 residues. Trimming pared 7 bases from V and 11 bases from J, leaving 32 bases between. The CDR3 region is CASTPERRGLFPGEQYF. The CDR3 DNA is TGTGCCAGCACCCCCGAAAGGAGGGGGCTATTCCCGGGGGAGCAGTACTTC.

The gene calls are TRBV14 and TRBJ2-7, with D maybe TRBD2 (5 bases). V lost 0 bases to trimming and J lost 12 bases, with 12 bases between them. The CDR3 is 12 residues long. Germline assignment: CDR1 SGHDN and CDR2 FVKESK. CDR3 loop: CASSQERCGLYF. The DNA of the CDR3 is TGTGCCAGCAGCCAAGAAAGATGCGGGTTGTACTTC.

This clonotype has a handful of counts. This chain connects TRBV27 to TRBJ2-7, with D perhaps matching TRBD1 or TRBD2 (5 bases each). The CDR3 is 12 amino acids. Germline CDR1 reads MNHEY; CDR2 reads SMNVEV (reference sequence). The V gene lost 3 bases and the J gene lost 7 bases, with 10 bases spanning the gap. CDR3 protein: CASSLGDSEQYF. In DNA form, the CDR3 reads TGTGCCAGCAGTTTGGGGGATAGTGAGCAGTACTTC.

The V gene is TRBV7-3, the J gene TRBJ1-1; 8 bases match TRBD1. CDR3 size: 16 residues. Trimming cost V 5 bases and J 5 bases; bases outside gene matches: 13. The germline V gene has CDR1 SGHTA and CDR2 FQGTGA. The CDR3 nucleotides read TGTGCCAGCAGCCTTAACGGACAGGGCACGGGGACTGAAGCTTTCTTT. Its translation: CASSLNGQGTGTEAFF.

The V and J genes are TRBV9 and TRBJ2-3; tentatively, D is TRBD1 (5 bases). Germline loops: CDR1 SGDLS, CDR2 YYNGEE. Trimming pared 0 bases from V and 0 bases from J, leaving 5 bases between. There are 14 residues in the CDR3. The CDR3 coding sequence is TGTGCCAGCAGCGTAGGACAGAGCACAGATACGCAGTATTTT. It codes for CASSVGQSTDTQYF. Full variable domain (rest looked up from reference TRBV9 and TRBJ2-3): DSGVTQTPKHLITATGQRVTLRCSPRSGDLSVYWYQQSLDQGLQFLIQYYNGEERAKGNILERFSAQQFPDLHSELNLSSLELGDSALYFCASSVGQSTDTQYFGPGTRLTVL.

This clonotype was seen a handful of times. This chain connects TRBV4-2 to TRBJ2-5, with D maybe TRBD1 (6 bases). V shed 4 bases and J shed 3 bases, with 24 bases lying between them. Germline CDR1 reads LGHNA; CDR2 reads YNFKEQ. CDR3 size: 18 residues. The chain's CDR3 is CASSPRGKQGYVKETQYF. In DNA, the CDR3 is TGTGCCAGCAGCCCAAGGGGAAAACAGGGCTACGTAAAAGAGACCCAGTACTTC.

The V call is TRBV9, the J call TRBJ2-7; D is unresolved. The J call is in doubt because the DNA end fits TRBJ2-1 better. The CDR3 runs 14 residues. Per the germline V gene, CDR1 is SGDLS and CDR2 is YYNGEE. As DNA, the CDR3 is TGTGCCAGCAGTTCCCAATCCTCGGTCAATGAGCAGTTCTTC. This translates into CASSSQSSVNEQFF.

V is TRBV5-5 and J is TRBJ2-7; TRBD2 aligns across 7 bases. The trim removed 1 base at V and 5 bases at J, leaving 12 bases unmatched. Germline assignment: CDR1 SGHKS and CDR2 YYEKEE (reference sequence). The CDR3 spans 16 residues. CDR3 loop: CASSLRLGGSRDEQYF. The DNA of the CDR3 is TGTGCCAGCAGCTTGCGGTTAGGCGGGAGTCGGGACGAGCAGTACTTC.

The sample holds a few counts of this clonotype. Written as DNA, the CDR3 is TGTGCCAGCAGCCCCTTGGGGGAGATAGGAGAGACCCAGTACTTC. This sequence encodes CASSPLGEIGETQYF. This chain uses TRBV3-1 with TRBJ2-5; TRBD1 or TRBD2 may be the D gene (5 bases each). The CDR3 has 15 residues. Trimming left V 4 bases short and J 4 bases short, with 16 bases between. Germline values: CDR1 LGHDT, CDR2 YNNKEL (reference sequence).

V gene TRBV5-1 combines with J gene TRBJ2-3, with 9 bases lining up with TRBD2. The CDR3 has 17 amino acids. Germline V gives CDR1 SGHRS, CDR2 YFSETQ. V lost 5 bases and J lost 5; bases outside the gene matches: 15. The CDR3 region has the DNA TGCGCCAGCAGTTACTCCGGGGGAGCGGGGGGACAAGATACGCAGTATTTT. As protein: CASSYSGGAGGQDTQYF.

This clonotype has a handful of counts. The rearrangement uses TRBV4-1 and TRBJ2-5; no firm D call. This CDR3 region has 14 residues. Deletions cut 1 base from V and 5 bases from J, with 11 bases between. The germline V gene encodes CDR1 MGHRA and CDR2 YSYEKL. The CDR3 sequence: CASSQAPLQETQYF. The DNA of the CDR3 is TGCGCCAGCAGCCAAGCCCCCCTGCAGGAGACCCAGTACTTC.

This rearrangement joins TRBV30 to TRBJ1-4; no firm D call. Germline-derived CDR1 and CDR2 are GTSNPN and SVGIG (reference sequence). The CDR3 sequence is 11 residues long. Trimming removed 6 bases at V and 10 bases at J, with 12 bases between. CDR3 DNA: TGTGCCTGCCTATCCGACGGAAAACTGTTTTTT. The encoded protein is CACLSDGKLFF. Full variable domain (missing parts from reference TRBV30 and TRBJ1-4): SQTIHQWPATLVQPVGSPLSLECTVEGTSNPNLYWYRQAAGRGLQLLFYSVGIGQISSEVPQNLSASRPQDRQFILSSKKLLLSDSGFYLCACLSDGKLFFGSGTQLSVL.

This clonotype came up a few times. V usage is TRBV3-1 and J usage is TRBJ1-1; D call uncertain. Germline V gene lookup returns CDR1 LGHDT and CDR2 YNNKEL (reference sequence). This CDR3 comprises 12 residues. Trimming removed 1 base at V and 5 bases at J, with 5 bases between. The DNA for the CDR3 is TGTGCCAGCAGCCAAGTTGTTACTGAAGCTTTCTTT. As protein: CASSQVVTEAFF.

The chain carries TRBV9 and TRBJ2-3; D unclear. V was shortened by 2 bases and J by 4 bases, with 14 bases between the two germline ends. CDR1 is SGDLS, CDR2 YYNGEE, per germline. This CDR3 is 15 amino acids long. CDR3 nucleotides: TGTGCCAGCAGCGTTGTTGGGGTCAAGGCAGATACGCAGTATTTT. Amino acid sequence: CASSVVGVKADTQYF.

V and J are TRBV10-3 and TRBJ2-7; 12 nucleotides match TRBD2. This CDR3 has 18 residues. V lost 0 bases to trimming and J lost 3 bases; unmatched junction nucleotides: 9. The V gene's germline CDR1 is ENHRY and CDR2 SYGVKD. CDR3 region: CAISESLTSGSTFYEQYF. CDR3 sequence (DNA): TGTGCCATCAGTGAGTCTTTGACTAGCGGGAGTACGTTCTACGAGCAGTACTTC.

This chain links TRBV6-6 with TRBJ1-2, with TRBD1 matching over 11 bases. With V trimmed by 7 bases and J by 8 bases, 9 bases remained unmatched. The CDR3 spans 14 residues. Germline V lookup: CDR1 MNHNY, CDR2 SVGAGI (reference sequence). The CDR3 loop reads CASIKTGQGAGYTF. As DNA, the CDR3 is TGTGCCAGCATAAAAACAGGACAGGGGGCCGGCTACACCTTC.

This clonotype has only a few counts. In DNA, the CDR3 is TGTGCCAGCAGTGCGGACGGCGGCTCCTACAATGAGCAGTTCTTC. This sequence encodes CASSADGGSYNEQFF. V is TRBV6-1 and J is TRBJ2-1; D unclear. This CDR3 has 15 amino acids. V lost 4 bases, J lost 0 bases, and 10 bases lay in between. CDR1 and CDR2 (germline): MNHNS, SASEGT.

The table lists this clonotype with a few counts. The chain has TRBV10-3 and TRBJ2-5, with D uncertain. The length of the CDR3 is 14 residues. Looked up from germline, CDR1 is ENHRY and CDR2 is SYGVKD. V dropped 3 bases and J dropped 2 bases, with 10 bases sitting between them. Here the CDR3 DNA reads TGTGCCATCAGTGACTCAGGTGCTCAAGAGACCCAGTACTTC. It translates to CAISDSGAQETQYF.

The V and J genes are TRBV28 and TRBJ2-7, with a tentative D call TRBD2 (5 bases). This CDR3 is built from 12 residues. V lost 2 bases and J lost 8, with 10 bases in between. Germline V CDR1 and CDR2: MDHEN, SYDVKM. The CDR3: CASSLEGFKQYF. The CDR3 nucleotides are TGTGCCAGCAGTTTAGAGGGTTTTAAGCAGTACTTC.